This T cell receptor beta chain was found in a study of T cells in Graves' hyperthyroidism and ophthalmopathy. Study details: At the time of initial diagnosis and before any treatment, peripheral blood was collected.

This clonotype was observed a few times. Lactation, pregnancy, other autoimmune disease or uncontrolled infection excluded patients. TCR beta CDR3 regions were amplified from RNA transcripts. The HTBI primer set served for first-round RT-PCR of the TCR CDR3. TCRdb passed the multiplex PCR reads through MiXCR, listing each CDR3 protein once. The table shows around 400,000 distinct CDR3 sequences, with around a sixth occurring only once. CDR3 length equals 15 residues. CDR1 MNHEY and CDR2 SMNVEV come from the germline V gene (reference sequence). J gave up 3 bases and V 6 bases, and 7 bases lay outside the gene matches.

The TCR was taken from a woman under 30 with Graves' hyperthyroidism that later progressed to Graves' ophthalmopathy. This chain uses TRBV27 with TRBJ2-1, with 8 bases fitting TRBD2. What was sequenced was blood. The CDR3 sequence: CASRGLGGVYNEQFF. In DNA form, the CDR3 reads TGTGCCAGCAGGGGACTAGGGGGTGTCTACAATGAGCAGTTCTTC.